The 17 T cell receptor beta chains listed next were all sequenced from one sample in a study of blood T cell repertoires in COVID-19. Clones were read by immunoSEQ multiplex PCR, and TCRdb kept only the in-frame ones, dropping some. The table lists about 270,000 clones, approximately 85% of them singletons, with approximately 11% in the top ten. What was sequenced was peripheral blood. Receptors were obtained from a woman aged 70-85 years with acute or convalescent COVID-19.

This clone was observed once. The chain employs TRBV5-1 and TRBJ2-3; D call uncertain. The CDR3 consists of 11 residues. Germline V gene data show CDR1 as SGHRS and CDR2 as YFSETQ. The V and J ends lost 5 bases and 5 bases respectively, with 6 bases between them. DNA of the CDR3: TGCGCCAGCAGGACGGGAGATACGCAGTATTTT. Encoded protein: CASRTGDTQYF.

This rearrangement joins TRBV7-2 to TRBJ1-2; D is unclear. CDR1 and CDR2 (germline): SGHTA, FQGNSA. The CDR3 sequence is 14 residues long. The V end was cut by 1 base, the J end by 0 bases, with 6 bases between. The CDR3 protein is CASSLGRANYGYTF. The CDR3 DNA reads as TGTGCCAGCAGCTTAGGACGGGCTAACTATGGCTACACCTTC.

The chain combines TRBV5-1 with TRBJ2-5; TRBD1 might be the D (6 bases). The length of the CDR3 is 14 residues. Trimming cost V 0 bases and J 5 bases, with 11 bases left between them. Germline V lookup: CDR1 SGHRS, CDR2 YFSETQ. The CDR3 DNA is TGCGCCAGCAGCTTGGGCAGGGGTTGGGAGACCCAGTACTTC. It translates to CASSLGRGWETQYF.

This chain joins TRBV2 and TRBJ2-2, with TRBD1 as a possible D gene (6 bases). There are 17 residues in the CDR3. CDR1 and CDR2 (germline): SNHLY, FYNNEI. V lost 4 bases, J lost 4 bases, and 19 bases lay in between. CDR3 sequence reads: CASSVGGGPRGTGELFF. The CDR3 DNA reads as TGTGCCAGCAGTGTAGGTGGGGGCCCCCGCGGCACCGGGGAGCTGTTTTTT.

This clone was seen a few times. The V and J genes are TRBV21-1 and TRBJ2-7; the D call TRBD1 from the table was never checked on the DNA. TRBV21-1 is tagged as a pseudogene. The CDR3 spans 14 residues. The CDR3 sequence is CASKLGADGYEQYF. The CDR3 nucleotides are TGTGCCAGCAAGTTGGGGGCAGACGGCTACGAGCAGTACTTC.

This clone was found once. V is TRBV13 and J is TRBJ2-1; 15 bases are a match to TRBD2. Germline lookup yields CDR1 PRHDT and CDR2 FYEKMQ (reference sequence). The CDR3 has 15 residues. V gave up 5 bases and J gave up 7 bases; unmatched junction bases: 3. The CDR3 loop reads CASSQGLAGGNEQFF. CDR3 nucleotides: TGTGCCAGCAGCCAGGGACTAGCGGGGGGAAATGAGCAGTTCTTC. The whole variable domain, remainder taken from reference TRBV13 and TRBJ2-1, is AAGVIQSPRHLIKEKRETATLKCYPIPRHDTVYWYQQGPGQDPQFLISFYEKMQSDKGSIPDRFSAQQFSDYHSELNMSSLELGDSALYFCASSQGLAGGNEQFFGPGTRLTVL.

The chain joins TRBV11-3 to TRBJ2-5; tentatively, D is TRBD2 (6 bases). The germline CDR1 and CDR2 sequences are SGHNT and YENEEA. V was shortened by 5 bases and J by 1 base, with 8 bases between the two germline ends. CDR3 length: 13 residues. The DNA for the CDR3 is TGTGCCAGCAGCCGGGGGTCCCAAGAGACCCAGTACTTC. It codes for CASSRGSQETQYF.

The rearrangement joins TRBV30 to TRBJ2-3; 7 bases fit TRBD2. The CDR3 is 13 residues long. The V and J ends lost 4 bases and 3 bases, in that order; junction bases with no gene match: 4. Germline V gene data show CDR1 as GTSNPN and CDR2 as SVGIG (reference sequence). Written as DNA, the CDR3 is TGTGCCTGGACACGGGGGGATACAGATACGCAGTATTTT. Its translation is CAWTRGDTDTQYF.

The genes are TRBV6-5 and TRBJ2-1; 10 bases align to TRBD1. With V trimmed by 7 bases and J by 16 bases, 13 bases remained unmatched. Per germline, CDR1 MNHEY and CDR2 SVGAGI. This CDR3 spans 13 amino acids. DNA of the CDR3: TGTGCCAGCAAAATGGGCGCCGACAGGGGGCATTTCTTC. This sequence encodes CASKMGADRGHFF.

The V and J genes are TRBV5-1 and TRBJ2-2, with a possible D match to TRBD2 (6 bases). V lost 0 bases and J lost 10, with 16 bases in between. The CDR3 loop spans 15 amino acids. Germline loops: CDR1 SGHRS, CDR2 YFSETQ. Written as DNA, the CDR3 is TGCGCCAGCAGCTTGGTCGGGGGACCCGGAGTGGAGCTGTTTTTT. This codes for CASSLVGGPGVELFF.

The chain joins TRBV2 to TRBJ1-5; D possibly corresponds to TRBD1 (6 bases). Germline CDR1 SNHLY, CDR2 FYNNEI. Trimming removed 4 bases at V and 2 bases at J, with 15 bases between. This CDR3 is built from 16 residues. CDR3 sequence reads: CASSGGGSRGNQPQHF. CDR3 sequence (DNA): TGTGCCAGCAGTGGGGGGGGCAGTAGGGGCAATCAGCCCCAGCATTTT.

This clone was recorded a few times. The rearrangement links TRBV10-3 to TRBJ2-5, with 8 bases identical to TRBD1. The CDR3 runs to 14 residues. With 6 bases clipped from V and 5 bases from J, the junction kept 8 bases outside the gene matches. Germline V lookup: CDR1 ENHRY, CDR2 SYGVKD. The CDR3 nucleotides are TGTGCCATCAGCCTAGACAGGGGTAGGGAGACCCAGTACTTC. Encoded protein: CAISLDRGRETQYF.

The chain uses TRBV4-2 and TRBJ1-2; 7 bases are a match to TRBD1. Germline-derived CDR1 and CDR2 are LGHNA and YNFKEQ. Trimming cost V 6 bases and J 0 bases; bases outside gene matches: 13. The CDR3 extends over 17 amino acids. This CDR3 reads CASSLRGGQGANYGYTF. The DNA for the CDR3 is TGTGCCAGCAGTCTCAGAGGAGGGCAGGGGGCTAACTATGGCTACACCTTC.

J is TRBJ1-1 and V is TRBV27, with TRBD1 as a possible D gene (5 bases). Between the trimmed V and J ends, which lost 7 bases and 2 bases, there was a span of 14 bases. The CDR3 is 14 amino acids. Per germline, CDR1 MNHEY and CDR2 SMNVEV (reference sequence). For the CDR3, the DNA is TGTGCCAGCACCTCCTATAGGGGAAACACTGAAGCTTTCTTT. It translates to CASTSYRGNTEAFF.

The rearrangement joins TRBV7-8 to TRBJ2-5, with 8 bases aligning to TRBD2. CDR1 is SGHVS and CDR2 is FQNEAQ in the germline V gene. The CDR3 spans 16 residues. The V gene end was trimmed by 2 bases and the J gene end by 6 bases; junction bases not matched to a gene: 11. The CDR3 bases are TGTGCCAGCAGCTTATTAGGGCCTCGGGGGGGCCAGACCCAGTACTTC. It yields the protein CASSLLGPRGGQTQYF.

This clone was counted a single time. Other DNA sequences within the sample encode an identical CDR3. The V and J genes are TRBV5-1 and TRBJ2-5; 12 bases match TRBD2. Per the germline V gene, CDR1 is SGHRS and CDR2 is YFSETQ. The CDR3 spans 16 residues. The ends lost 2 bases at V and 2 bases at J; junction bases unmatched: 4. DNA of the CDR3: TGCGCCAGCAGCTTTCTAGCGGGGGGGAGTCAAGAGACCCAGTACTTC. Translated, it gives CASSFLAGGSQETQYF.

The chain combines TRBV3-1 (or the pseudogene TRBV3-2) with TRBJ2-3, with D hard to call. CDR1 is LGHDT and CDR2 is YNNKEL in the germline V gene (reference sequence). The CDR3 consists of 14 residues. Trimming cost V 4 bases and J 2 bases, with 10 bases left between them. The CDR3 region has the DNA TGTGCCAGCAGCCCCAAACTCTACACAGATACGCAGTATTTT. Translated, it gives CASSPKLYTDTQYF.